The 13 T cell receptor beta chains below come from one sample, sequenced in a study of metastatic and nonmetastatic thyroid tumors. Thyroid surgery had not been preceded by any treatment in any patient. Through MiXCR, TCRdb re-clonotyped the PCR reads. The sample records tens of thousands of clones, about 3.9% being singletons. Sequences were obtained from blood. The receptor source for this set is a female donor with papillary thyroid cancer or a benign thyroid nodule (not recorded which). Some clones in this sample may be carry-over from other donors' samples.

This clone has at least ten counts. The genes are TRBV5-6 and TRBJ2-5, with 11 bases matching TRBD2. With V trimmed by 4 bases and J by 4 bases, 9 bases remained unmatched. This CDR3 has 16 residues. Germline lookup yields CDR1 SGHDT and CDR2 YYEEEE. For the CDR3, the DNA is TGTGCCAGCAGCGTCATACTAGCGGGAGATTCAGAGACCCAGTACTTC. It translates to CASSVILAGDSETQYF.

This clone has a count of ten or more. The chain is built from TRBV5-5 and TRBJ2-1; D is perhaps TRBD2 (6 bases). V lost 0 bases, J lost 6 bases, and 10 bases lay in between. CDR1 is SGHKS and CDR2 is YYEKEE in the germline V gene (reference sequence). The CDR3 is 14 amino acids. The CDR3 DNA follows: TGTGCCAGCAGCTTGGGCCCGGGAGCCAATGAGCAGTTCTTC. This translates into CASSLGPGANEQFF.

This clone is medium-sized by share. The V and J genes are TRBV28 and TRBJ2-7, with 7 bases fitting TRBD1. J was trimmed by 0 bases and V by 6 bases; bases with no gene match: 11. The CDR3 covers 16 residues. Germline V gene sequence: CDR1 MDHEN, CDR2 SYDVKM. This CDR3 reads CASSSPGQMSSYEQYF. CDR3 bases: TGTGCCAGCAGCTCACCGGGACAGATGAGCTCCTACGAGCAGTACTTC.

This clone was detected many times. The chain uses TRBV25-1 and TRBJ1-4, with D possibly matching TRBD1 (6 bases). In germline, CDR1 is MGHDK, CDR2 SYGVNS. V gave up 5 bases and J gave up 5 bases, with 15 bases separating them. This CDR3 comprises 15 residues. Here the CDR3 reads CASSPQDRRNEKLFF. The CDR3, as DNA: TGTGCCAGCAGTCCTCAAGACAGGAGGAATGAAAAACTGTTTTTT.

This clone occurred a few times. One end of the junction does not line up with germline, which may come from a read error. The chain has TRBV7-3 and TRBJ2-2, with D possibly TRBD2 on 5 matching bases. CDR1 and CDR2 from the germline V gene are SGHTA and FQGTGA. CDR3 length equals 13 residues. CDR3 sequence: CACSLEHTGELVF. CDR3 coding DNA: TGTGCCTGCAGCTTAGAGCACACCGGGGAGCTGGTTTTT.

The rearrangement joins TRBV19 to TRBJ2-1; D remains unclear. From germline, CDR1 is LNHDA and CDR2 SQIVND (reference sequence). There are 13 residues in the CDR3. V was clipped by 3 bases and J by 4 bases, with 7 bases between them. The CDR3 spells CASSMVRYNEQFF. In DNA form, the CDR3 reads TGTGCCAGTAGTATGGTCAGGTACAATGAGCAGTTCTTC.

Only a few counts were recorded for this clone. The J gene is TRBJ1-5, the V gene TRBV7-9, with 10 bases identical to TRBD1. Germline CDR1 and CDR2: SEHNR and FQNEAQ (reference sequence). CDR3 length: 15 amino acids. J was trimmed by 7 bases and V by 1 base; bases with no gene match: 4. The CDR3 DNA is TGTGCCAGCAGCTTAGGGACAGGGGGACGGCAGCCCCAGCATTTT. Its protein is CASSLGTGGRQPQHF.

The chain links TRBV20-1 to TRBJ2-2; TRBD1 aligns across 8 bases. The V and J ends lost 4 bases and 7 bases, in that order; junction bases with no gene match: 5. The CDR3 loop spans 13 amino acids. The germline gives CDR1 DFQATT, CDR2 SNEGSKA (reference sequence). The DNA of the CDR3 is TGCAGTGCTAAGTACAGGGGGTTCGGGGAGCTGTTTTTT. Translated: CSAKYRGFGELFF.

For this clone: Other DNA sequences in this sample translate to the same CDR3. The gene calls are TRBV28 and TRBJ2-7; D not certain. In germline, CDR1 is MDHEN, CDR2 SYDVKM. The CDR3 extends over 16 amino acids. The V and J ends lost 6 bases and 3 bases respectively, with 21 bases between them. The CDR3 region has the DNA TGTGCCAGCAGCCGTGCGGAGCTAGGGCTACTCTACGAGCAGTACTTC. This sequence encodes CASSRAELGLLYEQYF.

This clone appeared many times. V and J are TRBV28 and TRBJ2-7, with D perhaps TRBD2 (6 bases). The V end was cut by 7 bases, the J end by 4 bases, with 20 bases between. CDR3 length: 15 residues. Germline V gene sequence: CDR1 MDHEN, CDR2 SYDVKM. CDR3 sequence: CASTTRSGLQYEQYF. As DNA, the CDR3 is TGTGCCAGCACTACAAGATCGGGACTCCAATACGAGCAGTACTTC. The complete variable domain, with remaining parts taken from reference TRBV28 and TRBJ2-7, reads DVKVTQSSRYLVKRTGEKVFLECVQDMDHENMFWYRQDPGLGLRLIYFSYDVKMKEKGDIPEGYSVSREKKERFSLILESASTNQTSMYLCASTTRSGLQYEQYFGPGTRLTVT.

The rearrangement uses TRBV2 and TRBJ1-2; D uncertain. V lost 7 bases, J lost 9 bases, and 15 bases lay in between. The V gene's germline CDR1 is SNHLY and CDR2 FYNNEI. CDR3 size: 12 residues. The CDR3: CASIDERACYTF. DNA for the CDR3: TGTGCCAGCATTGACGAGAGGGCTTGCTACACCTTC.

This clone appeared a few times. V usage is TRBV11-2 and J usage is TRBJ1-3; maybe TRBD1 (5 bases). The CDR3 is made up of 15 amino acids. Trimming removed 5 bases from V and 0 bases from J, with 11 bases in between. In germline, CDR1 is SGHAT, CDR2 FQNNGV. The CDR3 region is CASSPRDYSGNTIYF. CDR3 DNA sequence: TGTGCCAGCAGCCCCCGGGACTACTCTGGAAACACCATATATTTT.

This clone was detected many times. CDR3 sequence: CASIAAAGEGAKLFF. CDR3 DNA sequence: TGTGCCAGCATCGCCGCGGCGGGTGAGGGGGCAAAACTGTTTTTT. The rearrangement joins TRBV18 to TRBJ1-4, with TRBD1 identical over 7 bases. The ends lost 8 bases at V and 10 bases at J; junction bases unmatched: 16. CDR1 and CDR2 from the germline V gene are KGHSH and LQKENI. The CDR3 has 15 residues.